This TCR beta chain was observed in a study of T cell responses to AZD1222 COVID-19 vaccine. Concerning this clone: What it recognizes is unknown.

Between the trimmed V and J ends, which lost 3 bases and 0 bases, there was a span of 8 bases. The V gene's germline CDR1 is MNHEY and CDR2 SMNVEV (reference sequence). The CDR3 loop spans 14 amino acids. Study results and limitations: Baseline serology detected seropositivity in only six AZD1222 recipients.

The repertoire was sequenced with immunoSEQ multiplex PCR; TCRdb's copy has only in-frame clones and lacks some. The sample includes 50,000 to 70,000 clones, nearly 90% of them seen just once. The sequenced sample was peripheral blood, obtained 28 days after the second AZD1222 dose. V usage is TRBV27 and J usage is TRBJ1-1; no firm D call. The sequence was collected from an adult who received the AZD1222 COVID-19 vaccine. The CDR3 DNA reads TGTGCCAGCAGTTTTAACACCATGAACACTGAAGCTTTCTTT. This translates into CASSFNTMNTEAFF.